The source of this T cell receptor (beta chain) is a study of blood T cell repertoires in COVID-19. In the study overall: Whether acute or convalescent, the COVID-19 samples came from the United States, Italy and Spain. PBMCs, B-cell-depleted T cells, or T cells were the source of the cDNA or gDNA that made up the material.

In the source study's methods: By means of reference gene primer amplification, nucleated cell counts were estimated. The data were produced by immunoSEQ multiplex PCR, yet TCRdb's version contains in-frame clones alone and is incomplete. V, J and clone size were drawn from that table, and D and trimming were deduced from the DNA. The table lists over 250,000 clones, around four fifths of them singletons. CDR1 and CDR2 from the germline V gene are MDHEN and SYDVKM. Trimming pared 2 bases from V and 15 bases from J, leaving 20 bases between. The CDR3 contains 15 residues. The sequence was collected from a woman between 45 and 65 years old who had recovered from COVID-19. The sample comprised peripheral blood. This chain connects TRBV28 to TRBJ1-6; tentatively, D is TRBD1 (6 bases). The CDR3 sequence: CASSLRGTPPFILHF. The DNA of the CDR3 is TGTGCCAGCAGTTTAAGGGGGACGCCTCCATTTATCCTCCACTTT.